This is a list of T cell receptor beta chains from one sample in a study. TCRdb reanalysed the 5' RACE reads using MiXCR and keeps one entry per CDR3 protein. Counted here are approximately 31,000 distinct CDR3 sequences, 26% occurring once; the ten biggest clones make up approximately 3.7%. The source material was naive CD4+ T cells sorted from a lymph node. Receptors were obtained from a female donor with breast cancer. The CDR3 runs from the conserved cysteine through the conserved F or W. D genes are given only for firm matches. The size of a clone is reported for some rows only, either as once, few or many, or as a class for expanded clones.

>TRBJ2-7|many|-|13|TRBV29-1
TGCAGCGTTGAAGACAGGGACTCCTACGAGCAGTACTTC
CSVEDRDSYEQYF
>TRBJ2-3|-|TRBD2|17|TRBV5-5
TGTGCCAGCAGCTTGGCCTCTATCGGACTAGGGTCAGATACGCAGTATTTT
CASSLASIGLGSDTQYF
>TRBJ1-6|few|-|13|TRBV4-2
TGTGCCAGCAGCCAAGGGGGCCATTCACCCCTCCACTTT
CASSQGGHSPLHF
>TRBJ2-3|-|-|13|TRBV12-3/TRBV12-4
TGTGCCAGCACCCTGGGTGGGGCAGATACGCAGTATTTT
CASTLGGADTQYF
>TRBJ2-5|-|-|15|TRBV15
TGTGCCACCAGCAGAGATGTAGGGAAGCAAGAGACCCAGTACTTC
CATSRDVGKQETQYF
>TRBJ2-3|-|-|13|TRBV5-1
TGCGCCAGCAGCAGCTCCCCAGGAGATACGCAGTATTTT
CASSSSPGDTQYF
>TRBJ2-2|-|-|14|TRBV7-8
TGTGCCAGCAGCACCGGGACCCACACCGGGGAGCTGTTTTTT
CASSTGTHTGELFF
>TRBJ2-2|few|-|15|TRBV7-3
TGTGCCAGCAGCTTAACCGGGAGAAACACCGGGGAGCTGTTTTTT
CASSLTGRNTGELFF
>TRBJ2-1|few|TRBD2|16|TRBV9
TGTGCCGGCAGCAAGGGGGGGGCTAGCGGGTTATATGAGCAGTTCTTC
CAGSKGGASGLYEQFF
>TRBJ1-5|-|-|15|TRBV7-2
TGTGCCAGCAGCTTGTTACGGGGGAGCAATCAGCCCCAGCATTTT
CASSLLRGSNQPQHF
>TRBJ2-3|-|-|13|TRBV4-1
TGCGCCAGCAGCCAAGATGTAACAGATACGCAGTATTTT
CASSQDVTDTQYF
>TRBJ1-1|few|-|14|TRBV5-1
TGCGCCAGCAGACCCGGGAGGGTAAGCACTGAAGCTTTCTTT
CASRPGRVSTEAFF
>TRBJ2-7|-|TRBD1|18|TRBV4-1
TGCGCCAGCAGCCAAATTGATTCTATCGGGACAGGAGACTACGAGCAGTACTTC
CASSQIDSIGTGDYEQYF
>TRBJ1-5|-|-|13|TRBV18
TGTGCCAGCTCGGAGAATAGCAATCAGCCCCAGCATTTT
CASSENSNQPQHF
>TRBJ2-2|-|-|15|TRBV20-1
TGCAGTGCTAGTCCTCTAGCCATGAACACCGGGGAGCTGTTTTTT
CSASPLAMNTGELFF
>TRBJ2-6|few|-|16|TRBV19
TGTGCCAGTAGTATAAGCCGGACAGCTGGGGCCAACGTCCTGACTTTC
CASSISRTAGANVLTF
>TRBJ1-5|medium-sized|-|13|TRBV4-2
TGTGCCAGCAGCCCGGTAGCGGGTCAGCCCCAGCATTTT
CASSPVAGQPQHF
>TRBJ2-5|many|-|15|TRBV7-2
TGTGCCAGCAGCCCTAGGCCCCCCATGAGGGAGACCCAGTACTTC
CASSPRPPMRETQYF
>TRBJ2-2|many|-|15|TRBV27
TGTGCCAGCAGACTAAAGGGCTCGAACACCGGGGAGCTGTTTTTT
CASRLKGSNTGELFF
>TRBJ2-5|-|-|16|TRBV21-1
TGTGCCGGCAGCGGGACCCCGGGACTTATGAAAGAGACCCAGTACTTC
CAGSGTPGLMKETQYF
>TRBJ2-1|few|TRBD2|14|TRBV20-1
TGCAGTGCTAGAGGGGGACTAGCGAACAATGAGCAGTTCTTC
CSARGGLANNEQFF
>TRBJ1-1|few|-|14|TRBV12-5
TGTGCTAGTGGTTTGTACAGTGGGTCCACTGAAGCTTTCTTT
CASGLYSGSTEAFF
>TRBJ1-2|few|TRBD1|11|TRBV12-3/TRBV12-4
TGTGCCAGCGGGACAGGTCAGGGCTACACCTTC
CASGTGQGYTF
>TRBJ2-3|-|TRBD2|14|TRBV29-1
TGCAGCGTAGATGCGGGGGGAGCAACAGATACGCAGTATTTT
CSVDAGGATDTQYF
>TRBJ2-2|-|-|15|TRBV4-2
TGTGCCAGCGGCCTCCAACATACGAACACCGGGGAGCTGTTTTTT
CASGLQHTNTGELFF
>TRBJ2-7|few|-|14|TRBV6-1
TGTGCCAGCAGTGAAGGGACATATCCCTACGAGCAGTACTTC
CASSEGTYPYEQYF
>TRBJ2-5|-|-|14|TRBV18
TGTGCCAGCTCACCAGAGGGAAAGCAAGAGACCCAGTACTTC
CASSPEGKQETQYF
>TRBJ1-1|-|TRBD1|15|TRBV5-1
TGCGCCAGCAGCTTGGGGGACAGGGACGGCACTGAAGCTTTCTTT
CASSLGDRDGTEAFF
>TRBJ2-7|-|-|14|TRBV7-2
TGTGCCAGCAGCTTATATGGCGGCTCCTACGAGCAGTACTTC
CASSLYGGSYEQYF
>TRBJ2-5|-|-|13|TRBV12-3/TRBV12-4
TGTGCCAGCAGAATGGAAGAGGGTTCGGCCCAGTACTTC
CASRMEEGSAQYF
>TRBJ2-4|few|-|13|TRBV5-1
TGCGCCAGCAGCCCTGGCGGTAGAGGCATTCAGTACTTC
CASSPGGRGIQYF
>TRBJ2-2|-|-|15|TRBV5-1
TGCGCCAGCAGACCGACTCCCCGAGGCACCGGGGAGCTGTTTTTT
CASRPTPRGTGELFF
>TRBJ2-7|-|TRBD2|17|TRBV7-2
TGTGCCAGCAGCCCCAGGATGCTGGGACTAGCTAACTACGAGCAGTACTTC
CASSPRMLGLANYEQYF
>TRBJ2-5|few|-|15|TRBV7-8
TGTGCCAGCAGCAACAGGCGGACAGCCAGAGAGACCCAGTACTTC
CASSNRRTARETQYF
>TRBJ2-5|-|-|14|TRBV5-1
TGCGCCAGCAGCTTGGGCCCGTACCAAGAGACCCAGTACTTC
CASSLGPYQETQYF
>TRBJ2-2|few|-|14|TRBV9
TGTGCCAGCAGCGTAGTAGACAGCCCCGGGGAGCTGTTTTTT
CASSVVDSPGELFF
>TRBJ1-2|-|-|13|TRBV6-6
TGTGCCAGCGTAAAGGACACCAACTATGGCTACACCTTC
CASVKDTNYGYTF
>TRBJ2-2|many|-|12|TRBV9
TGTGCCAGCAGCGTCTTCAGCGGGGAGCTGTTTTTT
CASSVFSGELFF
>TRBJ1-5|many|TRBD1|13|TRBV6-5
TGTGCCAGCAGCCAGACAGGGCATCAGCCCCAGCATTTT
CASSQTGHQPQHF
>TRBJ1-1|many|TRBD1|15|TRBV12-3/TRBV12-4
TGTGCCAGCAGTTTAGCGGGACAGCTGAACACTGAAGCTTTCTTT
CASSLAGQLNTEAFF
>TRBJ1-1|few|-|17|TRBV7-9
TGTGCCAGCAGATTTACCGGGACAAGAGTCATGAACACTGAAGCTTTCTTT
CASRFTGTRVMNTEAFF
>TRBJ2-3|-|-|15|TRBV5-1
TGCGCCAGCCGCAGGGAAATCCTAGGCACAGATACGCAGTATTTT
CASRREILGTDTQYF
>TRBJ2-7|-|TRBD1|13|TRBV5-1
TGCGCCAGCAGCGTACAGGGGATCTACGAGCAGTACTTC
CASSVQGIYEQYF
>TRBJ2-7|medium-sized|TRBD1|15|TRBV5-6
TGTGCCAGCAGCTTTCCGGGACAGGGAAACTACGAGCAGTACTTC
CASSFPGQGNYEQYF
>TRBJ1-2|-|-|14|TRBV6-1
TGTGCCAGCAGTTCCCCGACGGGGAGGGGTGGCTACACCTTC
CASSSPTGRGGYTF
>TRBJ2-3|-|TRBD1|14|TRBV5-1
TGCGCCAGCAGTCCCGCCCAGGGGGCAGATACGCAGTATTTT
CASSPAQGADTQYF
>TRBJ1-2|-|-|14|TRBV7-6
TGTACCAGCAGCGAAAATGATCTTAACTATGGCTACACCTTC
CTSSENDLNYGYTF
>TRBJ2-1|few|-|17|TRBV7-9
TGTGCCAGCAGCTTACGCGTTTCGGCAGACAGCCGCAATGAGCAGTTCTTC
CASSLRVSADSRNEQFF
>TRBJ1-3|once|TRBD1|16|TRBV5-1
TGCGCCAGCAGTCTTTCGACGGGACAGGGAGAAAACACCATATATTTT
CASSLSTGQGENTIYF
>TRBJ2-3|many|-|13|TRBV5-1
TGCGCCAGCAGCTTCTTAGCGGCAGATACGCAGTATTTT
CASSFLAADTQYF
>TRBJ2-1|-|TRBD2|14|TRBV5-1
TGCGCCAGCGCACTAGCGGGGCCATACAATGAGCAGTTCTTC
CASALAGPYNEQFF
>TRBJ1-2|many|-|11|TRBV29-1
TGCAGCGTCGGGGGTCGCTATGGCTACACCTTC
CSVGGRYGYTF
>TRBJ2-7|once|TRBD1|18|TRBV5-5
TGTGCCAGCAGCTTGGAAGGGCTAACATGGGGACAGGGAGTCCAGCAGTACTTC
CASSLEGLTWGQGVQQYF